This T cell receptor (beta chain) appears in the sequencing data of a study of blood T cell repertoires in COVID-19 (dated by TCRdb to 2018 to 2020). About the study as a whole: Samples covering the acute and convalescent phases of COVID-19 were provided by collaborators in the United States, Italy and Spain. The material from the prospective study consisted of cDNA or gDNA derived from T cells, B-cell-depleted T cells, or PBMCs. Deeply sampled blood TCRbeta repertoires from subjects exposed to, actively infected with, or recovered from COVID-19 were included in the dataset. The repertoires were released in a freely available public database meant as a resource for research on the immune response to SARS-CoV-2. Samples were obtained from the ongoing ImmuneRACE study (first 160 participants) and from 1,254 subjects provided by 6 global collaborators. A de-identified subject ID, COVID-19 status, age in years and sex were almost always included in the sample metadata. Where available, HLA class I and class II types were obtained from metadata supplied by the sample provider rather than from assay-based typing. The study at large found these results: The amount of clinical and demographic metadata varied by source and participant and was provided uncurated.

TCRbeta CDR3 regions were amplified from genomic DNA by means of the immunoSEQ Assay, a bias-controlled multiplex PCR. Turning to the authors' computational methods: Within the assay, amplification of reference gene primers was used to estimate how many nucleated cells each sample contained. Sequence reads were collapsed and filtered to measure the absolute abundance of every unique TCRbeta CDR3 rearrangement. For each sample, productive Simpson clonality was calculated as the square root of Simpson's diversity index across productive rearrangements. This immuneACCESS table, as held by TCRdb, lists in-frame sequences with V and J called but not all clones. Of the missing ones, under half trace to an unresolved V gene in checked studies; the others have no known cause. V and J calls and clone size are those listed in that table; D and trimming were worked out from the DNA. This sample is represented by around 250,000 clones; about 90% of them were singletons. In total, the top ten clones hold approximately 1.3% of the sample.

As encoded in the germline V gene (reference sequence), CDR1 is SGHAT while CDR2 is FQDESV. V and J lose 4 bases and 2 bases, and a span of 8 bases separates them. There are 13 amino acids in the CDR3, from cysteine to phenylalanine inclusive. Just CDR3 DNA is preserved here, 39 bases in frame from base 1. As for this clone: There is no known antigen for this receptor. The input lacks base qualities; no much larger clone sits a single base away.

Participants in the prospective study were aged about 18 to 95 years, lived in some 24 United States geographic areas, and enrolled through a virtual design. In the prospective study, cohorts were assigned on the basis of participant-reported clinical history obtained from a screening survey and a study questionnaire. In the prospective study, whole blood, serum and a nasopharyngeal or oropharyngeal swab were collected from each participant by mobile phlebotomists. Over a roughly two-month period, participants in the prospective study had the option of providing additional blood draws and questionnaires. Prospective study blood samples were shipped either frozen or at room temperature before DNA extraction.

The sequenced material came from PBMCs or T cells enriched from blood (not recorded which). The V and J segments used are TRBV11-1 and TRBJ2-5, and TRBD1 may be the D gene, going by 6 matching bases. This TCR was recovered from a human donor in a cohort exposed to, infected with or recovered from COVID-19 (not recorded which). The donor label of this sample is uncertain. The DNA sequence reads TGTGCCAGCAGCTCCGGACAGCAAGAGACCCAGTACTTC. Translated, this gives CASSSGQQETQYF. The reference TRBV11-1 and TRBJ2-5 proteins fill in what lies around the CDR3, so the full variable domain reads EAEVAQSPRYKITEKSQAVAFWCDPISGHATLYWYRQILGQGPELLVQFQDESVVDDSQLPKDRFSAERLKGVDSTLKIQPAELGDSAMYLCASSSGQQETQYFGPGTRLLVL.